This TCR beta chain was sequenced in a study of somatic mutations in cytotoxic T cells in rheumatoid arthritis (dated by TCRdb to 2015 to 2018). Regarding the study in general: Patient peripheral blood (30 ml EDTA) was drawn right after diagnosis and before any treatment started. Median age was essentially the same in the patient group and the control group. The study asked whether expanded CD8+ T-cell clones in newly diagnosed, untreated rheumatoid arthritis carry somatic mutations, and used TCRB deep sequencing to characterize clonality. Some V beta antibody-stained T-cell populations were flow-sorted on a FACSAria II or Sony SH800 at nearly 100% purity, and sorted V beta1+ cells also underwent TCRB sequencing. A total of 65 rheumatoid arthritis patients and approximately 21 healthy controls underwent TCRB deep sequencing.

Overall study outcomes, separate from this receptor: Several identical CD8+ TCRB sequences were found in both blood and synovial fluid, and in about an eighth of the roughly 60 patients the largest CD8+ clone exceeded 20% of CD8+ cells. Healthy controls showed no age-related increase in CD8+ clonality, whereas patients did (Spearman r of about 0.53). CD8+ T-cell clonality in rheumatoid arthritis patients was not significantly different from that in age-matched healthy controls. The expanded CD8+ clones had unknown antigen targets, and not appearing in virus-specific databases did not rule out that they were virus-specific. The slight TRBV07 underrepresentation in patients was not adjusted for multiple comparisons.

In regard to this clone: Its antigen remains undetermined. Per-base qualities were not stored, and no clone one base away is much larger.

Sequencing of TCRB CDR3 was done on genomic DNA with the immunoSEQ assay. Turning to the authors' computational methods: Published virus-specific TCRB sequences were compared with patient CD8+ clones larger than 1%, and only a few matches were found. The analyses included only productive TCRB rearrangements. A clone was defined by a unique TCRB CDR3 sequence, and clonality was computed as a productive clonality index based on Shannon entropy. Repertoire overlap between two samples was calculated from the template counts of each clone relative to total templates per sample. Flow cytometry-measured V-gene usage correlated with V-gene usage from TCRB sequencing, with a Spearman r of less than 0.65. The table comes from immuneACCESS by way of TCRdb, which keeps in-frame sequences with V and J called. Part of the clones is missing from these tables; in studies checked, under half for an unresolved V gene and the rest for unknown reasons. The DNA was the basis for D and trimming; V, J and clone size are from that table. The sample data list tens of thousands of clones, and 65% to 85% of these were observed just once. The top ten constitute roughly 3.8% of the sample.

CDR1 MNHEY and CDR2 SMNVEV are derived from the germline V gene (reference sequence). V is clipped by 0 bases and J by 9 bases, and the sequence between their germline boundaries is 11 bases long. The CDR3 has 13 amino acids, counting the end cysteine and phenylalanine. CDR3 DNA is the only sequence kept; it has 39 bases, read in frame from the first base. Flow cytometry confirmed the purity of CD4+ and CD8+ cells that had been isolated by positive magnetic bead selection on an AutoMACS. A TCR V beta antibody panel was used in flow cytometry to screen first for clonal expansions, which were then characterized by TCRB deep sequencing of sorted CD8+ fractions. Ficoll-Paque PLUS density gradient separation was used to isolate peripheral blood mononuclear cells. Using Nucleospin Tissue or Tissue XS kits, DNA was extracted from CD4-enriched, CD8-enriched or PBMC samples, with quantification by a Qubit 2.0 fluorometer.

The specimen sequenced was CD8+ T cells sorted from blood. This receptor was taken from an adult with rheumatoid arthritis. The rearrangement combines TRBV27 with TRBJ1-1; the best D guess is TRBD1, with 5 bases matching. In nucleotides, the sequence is TGTGCCAGCAGTTTATCGACAATGGGGCAAGCTTTCTTT. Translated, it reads CASSLSTMGQAFF.